What follows describes a single T cell receptor (beta chain). The antigen remains undetermined. This record comes from a study of post-analysis software for immune sequencing data. Unique molecular identifiers tagged the TCR beta cDNA libraries. Each sample of roughly 0.85 to 11 million input T cells yielded roughly 500,000 cDNA molecules, so each molecule approximated one T cell. A single record per CDR3 protein comes from TCRdb applying MiXCR to the PCR reads. The data show hundreds of thousands of distinct CDR3 sequences, roughly 50% seen once. General study results and limits: Compared with controls, patients showed significantly lower normalized Chao1 diversity.

What was sequenced was blood. The clonotype originates from a girl aged 5 to 17 with multiple sclerosis.

CDR3 residues: CASLRTGRETQYF. In nucleotides, the CDR3 is TGTGCCAGCTTACGGACAGGGAGGGAGACCCAGTACTTC. This chain uses TRBV2 with TRBJ2-5; 8 bases align to TRBD1. Germline CDR1 is SNHLY and CDR2 is FYNNEI. This CDR3 is 13 amino acids long. The V segment lost 8 bases and the J segment 5 bases; nucleotides outside the gene matches: 7.